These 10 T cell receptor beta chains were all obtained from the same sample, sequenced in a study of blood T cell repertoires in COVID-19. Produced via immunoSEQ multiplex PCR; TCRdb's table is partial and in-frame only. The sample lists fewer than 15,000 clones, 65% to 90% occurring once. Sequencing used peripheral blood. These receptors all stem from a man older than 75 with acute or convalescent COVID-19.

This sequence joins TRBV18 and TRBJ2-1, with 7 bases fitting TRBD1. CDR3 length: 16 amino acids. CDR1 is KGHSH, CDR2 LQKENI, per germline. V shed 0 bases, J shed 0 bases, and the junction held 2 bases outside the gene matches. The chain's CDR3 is CASSPPGQSSYNEQFF. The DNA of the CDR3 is TGTGCCAGCTCACCACCGGGACAGAGCTCCTACAATGAGCAGTTCTTC.

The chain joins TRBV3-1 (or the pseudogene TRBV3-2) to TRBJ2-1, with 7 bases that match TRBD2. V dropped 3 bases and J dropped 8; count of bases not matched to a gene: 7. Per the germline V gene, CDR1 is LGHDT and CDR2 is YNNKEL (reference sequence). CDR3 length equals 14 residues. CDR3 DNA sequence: TGTGCCAGCAGCCACTGGACTAGATTCGATGAGCAGTTCTTC. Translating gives CASSHWTRFDEQFF.

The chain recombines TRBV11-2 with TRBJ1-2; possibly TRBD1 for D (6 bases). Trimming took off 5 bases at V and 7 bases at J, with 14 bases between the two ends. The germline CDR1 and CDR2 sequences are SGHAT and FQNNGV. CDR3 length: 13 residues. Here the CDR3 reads CASSLTGIGGYTF. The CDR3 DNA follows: TGTGCCAGCAGCCTCACAGGGATAGGTGGCTACACCTTC.

The CDR3 sequence is CASSYIRTSGINEQFF. The DNA for the CDR3 is TGTGCCAGCAGCTATATCCGGACTAGCGGGATAAATGAGCAGTTCTTC. The V gene is TRBV13, the J gene TRBJ2-1; TRBD2 matches at 12 bases. The CDR3 consists of 16 residues. Germline CDR1 PRHDT, CDR2 FYEKMQ (reference sequence). The trim removed 4 bases at V and 7 bases at J, leaving 8 bases unmatched.

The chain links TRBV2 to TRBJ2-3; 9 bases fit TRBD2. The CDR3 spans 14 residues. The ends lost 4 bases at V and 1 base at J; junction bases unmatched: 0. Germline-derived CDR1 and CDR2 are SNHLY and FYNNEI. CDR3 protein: CASSGTSGTDTQYF. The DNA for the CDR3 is TGTGCCAGCAGTGGGACTAGCGGCACAGATACGCAGTATTTT.

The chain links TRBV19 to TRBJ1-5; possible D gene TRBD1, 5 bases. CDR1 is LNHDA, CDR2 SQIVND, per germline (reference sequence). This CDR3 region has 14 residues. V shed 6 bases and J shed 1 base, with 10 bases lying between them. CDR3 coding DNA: TGTGCCAGTAGGGATGACAGCAGCAATCAGCCCCAGCATTTT. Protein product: CASRDDSSNQPQHF.

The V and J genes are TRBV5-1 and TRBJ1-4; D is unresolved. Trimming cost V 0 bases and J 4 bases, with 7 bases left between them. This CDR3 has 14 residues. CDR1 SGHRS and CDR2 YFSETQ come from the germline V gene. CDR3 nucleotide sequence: TGCGCCAGCAGCTTGGGGGCCCGTAATGAAAAACTGTTTTTT. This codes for CASSLGARNEKLFF.

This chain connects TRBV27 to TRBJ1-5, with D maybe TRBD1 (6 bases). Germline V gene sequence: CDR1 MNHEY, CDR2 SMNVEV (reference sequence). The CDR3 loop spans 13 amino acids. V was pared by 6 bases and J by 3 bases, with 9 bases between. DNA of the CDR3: TGTGCCAGCAGCGGACAGTACAATCAGCCCCAGCATTTT. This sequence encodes CASSGQYNQPQHF.

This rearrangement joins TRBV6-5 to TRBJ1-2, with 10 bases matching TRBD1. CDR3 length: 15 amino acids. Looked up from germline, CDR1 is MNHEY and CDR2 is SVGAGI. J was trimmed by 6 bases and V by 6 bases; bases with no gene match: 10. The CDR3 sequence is CASRGTGVGQNGYTF. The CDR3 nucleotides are TGTGCCAGCAGAGGGACAGGGGTGGGTCAGAATGGCTACACCTTC.

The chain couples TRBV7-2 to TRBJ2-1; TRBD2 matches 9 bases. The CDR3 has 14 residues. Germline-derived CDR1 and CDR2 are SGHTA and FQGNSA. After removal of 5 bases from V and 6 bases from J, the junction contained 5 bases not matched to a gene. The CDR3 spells CASSLLAGPNEQFF. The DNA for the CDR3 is TGTGCCAGCAGCCTGCTAGCGGGACCCAATGAGCAGTTCTTC.